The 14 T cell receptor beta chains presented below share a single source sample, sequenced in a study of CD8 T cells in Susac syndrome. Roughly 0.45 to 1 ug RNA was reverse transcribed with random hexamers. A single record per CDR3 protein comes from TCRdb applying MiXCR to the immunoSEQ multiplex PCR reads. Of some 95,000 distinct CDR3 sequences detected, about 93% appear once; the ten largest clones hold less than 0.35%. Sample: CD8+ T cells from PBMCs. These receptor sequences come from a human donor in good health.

The CDR3 DNA reads as TGCAGCGTTGAAGCGGGGGCTGTCGGGGAGCTGTTTTTT. The encoded protein is CSVEAGAVGELFF. This chain links TRBV29-1 with TRBJ2-2; possibly TRBD1 or TRBD2 for D (6 bases each). Looked up from germline, CDR1 is SQVTM and CDR2 is ANQGSEA. V lost 1 base, J lost 7 bases, and 10 bases lay in between. The CDR3 sequence is 13 residues long.

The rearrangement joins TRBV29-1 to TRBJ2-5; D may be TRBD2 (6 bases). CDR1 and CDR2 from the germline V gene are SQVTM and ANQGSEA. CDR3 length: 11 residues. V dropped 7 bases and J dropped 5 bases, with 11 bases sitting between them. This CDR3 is CSAPRGETQYF. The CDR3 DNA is TGCAGCGCACCCCGGGGGGAGACCCAGTACTTC.

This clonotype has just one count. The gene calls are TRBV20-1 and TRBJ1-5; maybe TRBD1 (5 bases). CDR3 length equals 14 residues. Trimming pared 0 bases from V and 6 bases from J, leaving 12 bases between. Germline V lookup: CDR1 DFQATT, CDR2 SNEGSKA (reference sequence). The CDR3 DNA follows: TGCAGTGCTAGAGATCTGGCAGGGTCTCAGCCCCAGCATTTT. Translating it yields CSARDLAGSQPQHF.

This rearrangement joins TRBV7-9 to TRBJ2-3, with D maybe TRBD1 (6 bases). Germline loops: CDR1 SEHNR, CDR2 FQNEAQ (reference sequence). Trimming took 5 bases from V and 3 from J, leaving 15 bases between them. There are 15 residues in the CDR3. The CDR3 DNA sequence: TGTGCCAGCAGCGCGGCTGGGGGCCGTACAGATACGCAGTATTTT. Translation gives CASSAAGGRTDTQYF. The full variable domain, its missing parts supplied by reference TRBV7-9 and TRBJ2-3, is DTGVSQNPRHKITKRGQNVTFRCDPISEHNRLYWYRQTLGQGPEFLTYFQNEAQLEKSRLLSDRFSAERPKGSFSTLEIQRTEQGDSAMYLCASSAAGGRTDTQYFGPGTRLTVL.

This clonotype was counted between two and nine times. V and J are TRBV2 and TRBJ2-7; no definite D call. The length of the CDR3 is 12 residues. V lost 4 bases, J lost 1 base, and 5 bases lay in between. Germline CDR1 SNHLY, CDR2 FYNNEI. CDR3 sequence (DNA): TGTGCCAGCAGTGTCGATTCCTACGAGCAGTACTTC. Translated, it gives CASSVDSYEQYF. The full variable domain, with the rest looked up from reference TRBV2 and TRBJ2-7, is EPEVTQTPSHQVTQMGQEVILRCVPISNHLYFYWYRQILGQKVEFLVSFYNNEISEKSEIFDDQFSVERPDGSNFTLKIRSTKLEDSAMYFCASSVDSYEQYFGPGTRLTVT.

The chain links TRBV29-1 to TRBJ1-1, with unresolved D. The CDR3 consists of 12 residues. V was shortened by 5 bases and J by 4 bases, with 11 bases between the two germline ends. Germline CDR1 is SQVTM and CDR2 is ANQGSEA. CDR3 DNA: TGCAGCGTTCGTTTCGTGGCCACTGAAGCTTTCTTT. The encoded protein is CSVRFVATEAFF.

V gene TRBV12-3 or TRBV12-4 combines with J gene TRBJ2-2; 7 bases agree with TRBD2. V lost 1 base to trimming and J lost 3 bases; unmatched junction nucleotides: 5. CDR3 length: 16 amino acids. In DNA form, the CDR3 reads TGTGCCAGCAGTTTAGGGGCCAGCGGGGACACCGGGGAGCTGTTTTTT. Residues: CASSLGASGDTGELFF.

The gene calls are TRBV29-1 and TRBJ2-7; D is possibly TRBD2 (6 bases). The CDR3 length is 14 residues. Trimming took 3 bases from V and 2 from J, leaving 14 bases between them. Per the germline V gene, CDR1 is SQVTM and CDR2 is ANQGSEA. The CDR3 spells CSVEGGSTTYEQYF. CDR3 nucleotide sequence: TGCAGCGTTGAGGGGGGTTCAACCACCTACGAGCAGTACTTC.

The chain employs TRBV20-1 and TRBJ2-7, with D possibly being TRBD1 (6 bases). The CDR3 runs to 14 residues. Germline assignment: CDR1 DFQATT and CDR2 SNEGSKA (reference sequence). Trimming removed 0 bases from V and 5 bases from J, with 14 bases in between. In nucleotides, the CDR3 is TGCAGTGCTAGAGATTCGAGGCAGGGGAACGAGCAGTACTTC. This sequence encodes CSARDSRQGNEQYF.

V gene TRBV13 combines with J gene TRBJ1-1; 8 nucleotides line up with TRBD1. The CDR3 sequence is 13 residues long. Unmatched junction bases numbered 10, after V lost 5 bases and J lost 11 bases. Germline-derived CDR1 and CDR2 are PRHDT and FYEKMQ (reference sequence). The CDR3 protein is CASSPRDRPRAFF. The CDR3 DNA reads TGTGCCAGCAGCCCCCGGGACAGGCCCCGGGCTTTCTTT.

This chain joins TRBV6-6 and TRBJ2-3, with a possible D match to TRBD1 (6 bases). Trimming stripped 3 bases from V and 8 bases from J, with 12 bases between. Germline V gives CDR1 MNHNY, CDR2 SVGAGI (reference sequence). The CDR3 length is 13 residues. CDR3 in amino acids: CASSYGGPGTQYF. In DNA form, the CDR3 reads TGTGCCAGCAGTTATGGGGGCCCCGGTACGCAGTATTTT.

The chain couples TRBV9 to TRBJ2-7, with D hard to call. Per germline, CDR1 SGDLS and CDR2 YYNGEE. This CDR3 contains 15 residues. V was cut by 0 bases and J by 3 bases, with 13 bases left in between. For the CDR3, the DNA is TGTGCCAGCAGCGTAGCGGAAGGCCCCTACTACGAGCAGTACTTC. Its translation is CASSVAEGPYYEQYF.

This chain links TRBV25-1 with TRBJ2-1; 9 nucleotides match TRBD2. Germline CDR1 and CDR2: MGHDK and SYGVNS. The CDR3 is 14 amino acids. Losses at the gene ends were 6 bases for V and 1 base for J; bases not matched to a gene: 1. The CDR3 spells CASRLAGSYNEQFF. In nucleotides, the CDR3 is TGTGCCAGCAGGCTAGCGGGGTCCTACAATGAGCAGTTCTTC.

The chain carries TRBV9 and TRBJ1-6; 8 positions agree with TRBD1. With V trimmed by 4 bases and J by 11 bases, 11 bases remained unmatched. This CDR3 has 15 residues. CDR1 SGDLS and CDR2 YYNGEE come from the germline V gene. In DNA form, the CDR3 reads TGTGCCAGCAGCTTCACAGACAGGGGCAGAACACCCCTCCACTTT. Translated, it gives CASSFTDRGRTPLHF.